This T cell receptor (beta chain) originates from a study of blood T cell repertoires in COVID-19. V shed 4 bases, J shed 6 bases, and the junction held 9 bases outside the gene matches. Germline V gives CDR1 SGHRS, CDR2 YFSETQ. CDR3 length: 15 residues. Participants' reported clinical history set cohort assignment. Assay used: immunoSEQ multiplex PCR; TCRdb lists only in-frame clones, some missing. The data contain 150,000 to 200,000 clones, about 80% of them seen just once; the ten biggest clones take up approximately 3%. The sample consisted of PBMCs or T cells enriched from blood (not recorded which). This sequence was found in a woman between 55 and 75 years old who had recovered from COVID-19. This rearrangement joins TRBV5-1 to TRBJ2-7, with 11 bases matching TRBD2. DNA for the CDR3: TGCGCCAGCAGCGATATAGCGGGGGGGCCTCCCGAGCAGTACTTC. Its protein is CASSDIAGGPPEQYF. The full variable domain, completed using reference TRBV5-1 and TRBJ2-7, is KAGVTQTPRYLIKTRGQQVTLSCSPISGHRSVSWYQQTPGQGLQFLFEYFSETQRNKGNFPGRFSGRQFSNSRSEMNVSTLELGDSALYLCASSDIAGGPPEQYFGPGTRLTVT.